The 17 T cell receptor beta chains given below trace back to one sample, sequenced in a study of blood T cells in healthy people across ages. Using a J-beta primer mix together with a sample-barcoded 5' primer, a second PCR was run for roughly 6 to 11 cycles. Each CDR3 protein gets one entry after TCRdb re-called the 5' RACE reads with MiXCR. Of around 1,000,000 distinct CDR3 sequences in the sample, approximately 26% were seen once. These data were also filed under a second study, of T cells of mothers and their children.

The sample consisted of blood. Receptors were obtained from a girl aged 2-15 years in good health.

The rearrangement uses TRBV20-1 and TRBJ2-1; D may be TRBD2 (5 bases). This CDR3 has 14 amino acids. The V gene lost 2 bases and the J gene lost 4 bases, with 12 bases spanning the gap. Germline loops: CDR1 DFQATT, CDR2 SNEGSKA (reference sequence). The CDR3 bases are TGCAGTGCTAGAAAACTAGAGTCTTACAATGAGCAGTTCTTC. Its protein is CSARKLESYNEQFF.

The rearrangement links TRBV20-1 to TRBJ1-1, with 7 bases aligning to TRBD1. The ends lost 5 bases at V and 5 bases at J; junction bases unmatched: 11. The CDR3 is 14 residues long. Germline CDR1 and CDR2: DFQATT and SNEGSKA (reference sequence). CDR3 DNA sequence: TGCAGTGCTCCTGACAGGGAGTTTCCAACTGAAGCTTTCTTT. Protein: CSAPDREFPTEAFF.

CDR3 coding DNA: TGTGCCAGCAGCGGCATGGCGGCCCTAGGCGATGAGCAGTTCTTC. Translated: CASSGMAALGDEQFF. This chain links TRBV11-2 with TRBJ2-1; no definite D call. This CDR3 region has 15 residues. CDR1 SGHAT and CDR2 FQNNGV come from the germline V gene. V lost 5 bases, J lost 8 bases, and 19 bases lay in between. Variable domain in full (rest from reference TRBV11-2 and TRBJ2-1): EAGVAQSPRYKIIEKRQSVAFWCNPISGHATLYWYQQILGQGPKLLIQFQNNGVVDDSQLPKDRFSAERLKGVDSTLKIQPAKLEDSAVYLCASSGMAALGDEQFFGPGTRLTVL.

This clonotype has a handful of counts. CDR3 in amino acids: CASSFDSGLPYEQYF. The DNA for the CDR3 is TGTGCCAGCAGTTTTGATTCTGGACTGCCATACGAGCAGTACTTC. V usage is TRBV27 and J usage is TRBJ2-7; D is possibly TRBD2 (5 bases). CDR1 is MNHEY, CDR2 SMNVEV, per germline (reference sequence). The CDR3 runs 15 residues. Trimming removed 3 bases at V and 4 bases at J, with 16 bases between.

The rearrangement joins TRBV10-3 to TRBJ2-5, with D tentatively TRBD2 (6 bases). The tail of the sequence fits TRBJ2-7 better, so the J call may be wrong. Germline loops: CDR1 ENHRY, CDR2 SYGVKD. There are 13 residues in the CDR3. The CDR3 region has the DNA TGTGCCATCATGAGCGCGGGGTCCTACGAGCAGTACTTC. Translation gives CAIMSAGSYEQYF.

This chain joins TRBV19 and TRBJ2-6, with D unresolved. The germline V and J ends were trimmed by 6 bases and 4 bases, with 10 bases remaining between them. Germline lookup yields CDR1 LNHDA and CDR2 SQIVND (reference sequence). CDR3 length equals 14 residues. The CDR3 DNA is TGTGCCAGTAGCATGCAGGTCGGGGCCAACGTCCTGACTTTC. It is translated as CASSMQVGANVLTF.

The chain's CDR3 is CASSLFSGQGNEKLFF. The CDR3 nucleotides are TGTGCCAGCAGTTTATTTTCCGGACAGGGTAATGAAAAACTGTTTTTT. The chain links TRBV28 to TRBJ1-4, with TRBD1 identical over 8 bases. The germline gives CDR1 MDHEN, CDR2 SYDVKM. This CDR3 contains 16 residues. Trimming at V came to 1 base and at J to 4 bases, leaving 5 bases not matched to a gene.

For the CDR3, the DNA is TGTGCCAGCAGCCCGATAGCGGGAGGAAAAACCGGGGAGCTGTTTTTT. Translated, it gives CASSPIAGGKTGELFF. V is TRBV4-2 and J is TRBJ2-2; 10 bases agree with TRBD2. The CDR3 extends over 16 amino acids. CDR1 is LGHNA, CDR2 YNFKEQ, per germline. With 4 bases clipped from V and 5 bases from J, the junction kept 7 bases outside the gene matches.

This clonotype appeared a few times. The chain combines TRBV6-4 with TRBJ1-1; D not certain. Trimming pared 0 bases from V and 7 bases from J, leaving 27 bases between. The CDR3 totals 19 residues. CDR1 is MRHNA, CDR2 SNTAGT, per germline. The CDR3 loop is CASSDSGRVGEGRPVEAFF. The CDR3 DNA reads TGTGCCAGCAGTGACTCCGGTCGCGTTGGGGAGGGTAGACCTGTTGAAGCTTTCTTT.

The chain combines TRBV4-1 with TRBJ1-2; 7 nucleotides align to TRBD1. Germline CDR1 and CDR2: MGHRA and YSYEKL. The CDR3 totals 14 residues. Unmatched junction bases numbered 4, after V lost 6 bases and J lost 0 bases. CDR3 nucleotides: TGCGCCAGCAGGTCAGGGGGGCCTAACTATGGCTACACCTTC. Its translation is CASRSGGPNYGYTF.

This clonotype was detected only a few times. The chain has TRBV27 and TRBJ2-5; D may be TRBD1 or TRBD2 (6 bases each). Germline V lookup: CDR1 MNHEY, CDR2 SMNVEV (reference sequence). The CDR3 totals 11 residues. Trimming took 8 bases from V and 7 from J, leaving 11 bases between them. The DNA of the CDR3 is TGTGCCAGCGTCAGGGGAGGGACCCAGTACTTC. Protein product: CASVRGGTQYF.

This clonotype was seen a few times. V usage is TRBV9 and J usage is TRBJ2-2, with TRBD2 matching over 11 bases. Germline values: CDR1 SGDLS, CDR2 YYNGEE. The CDR3 has 17 amino acids. V lost 1 base and J lost 5; bases outside the gene matches: 7. CDR3 protein: CASSVSTIAGGTGELFF. DNA of the CDR3: TGTGCCAGCAGCGTATCAACTATAGCGGGGGGGACCGGGGAGCTGTTTTTT.

The chain has TRBV12-3 or TRBV12-4 and TRBJ2-5; the D is unclear. CDR3 length: 14 amino acids. V was pared by 6 bases and J by 9 bases, with 20 bases between. The CDR3 DNA follows: TGTGCCAGCAGCCCCCAGGACGGCCGGGCGGCCCAGTACTTC. Translating it yields CASSPQDGRAAQYF.

The chain couples TRBV20-1 to TRBJ2-4; D possibly matches TRBD1 or TRBD2 (5 bases each). Germline V gene sequence: CDR1 DFQATT, CDR2 SNEGSKA (reference sequence). The V end lost 5 bases, the J end lost 9 bases, and 17 bases lay between the germline ends. The CDR3 runs to 13 residues. CDR3 bases: TGCAGTGCTGGTGGGACGAGCAAGAGCATTCAGTACTTC. The encoded protein is CSAGGTSKSIQYF.

This clonotype has only a few counts. The chain is built from TRBV27 and TRBJ1-5, with D unresolved. This CDR3 comprises 16 residues. Trimming pared 2 bases from V and 2 bases from J, leaving 13 bases between. Germline V lookup: CDR1 MNHEY, CDR2 SMNVEV (reference sequence). This CDR3 is CASSLRGINGNQPQHF. DNA for the CDR3: TGTGCCAGCAGTTTACGTGGAATTAATGGCAATCAGCCCCAGCATTTT.

The chain uses TRBV6-5 and TRBJ2-2; no definite D call. Germline-derived CDR1 and CDR2 are MNHEY and SVGAGI. The CDR3 length is 15 residues. The ends were cut back, 5 bases at V and 3 bases at J, with 13 bases in the middle. The CDR3 DNA reads as TGTGCCAGCAGTCGTACAATGCAGGACACCGGGGAGCTGTTTTTT. Translating it yields CASSRTMQDTGELFF.

A few counts support this clonotype. The J gene is TRBJ2-1, the V gene TRBV7-9; D ambiguous. V lost 6 bases, J lost 3 bases, and 12 bases lay in between. This CDR3 has 14 amino acids. CDR1 and CDR2 (germline): SEHNR, FQNEAQ (reference sequence). In DNA, the CDR3 is TGTGCCAGCAGACAGACCGAACACTACAATGAGCAGTTCTTC. Protein: CASRQTEHYNEQFF.